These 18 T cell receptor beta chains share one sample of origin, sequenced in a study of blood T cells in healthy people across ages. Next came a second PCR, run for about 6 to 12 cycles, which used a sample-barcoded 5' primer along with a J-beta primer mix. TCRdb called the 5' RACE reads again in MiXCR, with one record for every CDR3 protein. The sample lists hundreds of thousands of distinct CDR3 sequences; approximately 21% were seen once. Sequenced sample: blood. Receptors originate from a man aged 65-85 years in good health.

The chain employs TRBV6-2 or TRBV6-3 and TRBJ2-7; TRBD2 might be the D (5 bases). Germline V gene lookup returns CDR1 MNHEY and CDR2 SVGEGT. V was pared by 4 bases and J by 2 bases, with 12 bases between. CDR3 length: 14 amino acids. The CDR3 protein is CASSSVLEAYEQYF. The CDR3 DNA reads TGTGCCAGCAGTTCCGTCTTGGAGGCCTACGAGCAGTACTTC.

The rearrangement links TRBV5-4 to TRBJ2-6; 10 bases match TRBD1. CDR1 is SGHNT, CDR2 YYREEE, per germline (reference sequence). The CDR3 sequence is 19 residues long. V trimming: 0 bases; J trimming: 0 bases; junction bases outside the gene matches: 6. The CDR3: CASSLDRRTGGSGANVLTF. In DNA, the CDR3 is TGTGCCAGCAGCTTGGATAGGAGGACAGGGGGCTCTGGGGCCAACGTCCTGACTTTC.

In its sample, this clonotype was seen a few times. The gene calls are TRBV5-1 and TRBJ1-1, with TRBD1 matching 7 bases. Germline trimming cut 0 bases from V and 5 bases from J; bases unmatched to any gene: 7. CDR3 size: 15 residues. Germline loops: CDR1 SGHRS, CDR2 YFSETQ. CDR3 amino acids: CASSLGTGVRTEAFF. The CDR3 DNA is TGCGCCAGCAGCTTGGGAACAGGGGTGAGGACTGAAGCTTTCTTT. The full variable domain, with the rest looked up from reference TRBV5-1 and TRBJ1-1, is KAGVTQTPRYLIKTRGQQVTLSCSPISGHRSVSWYQQTPGQGLQFLFEYFSETQRNKGNFPGRFSGRQFSNSRSEMNVSTLELGDSALYLCASSLGTGVRTEAFFGQGTRLTVV.

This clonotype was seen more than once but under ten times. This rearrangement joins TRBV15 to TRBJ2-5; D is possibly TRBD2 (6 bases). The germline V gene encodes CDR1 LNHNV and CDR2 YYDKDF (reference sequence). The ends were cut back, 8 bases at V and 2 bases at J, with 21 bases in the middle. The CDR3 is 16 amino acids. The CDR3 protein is CATSATGTGVQETQYF. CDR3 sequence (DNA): TGTGCCACCTCAGCCACCGGGACGGGGGTTCAAGAGACCCAGTACTTC.

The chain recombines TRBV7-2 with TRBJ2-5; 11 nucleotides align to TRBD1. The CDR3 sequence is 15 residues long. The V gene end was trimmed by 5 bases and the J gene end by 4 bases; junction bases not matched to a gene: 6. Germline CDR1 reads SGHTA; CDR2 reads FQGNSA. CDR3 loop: CASSAGTGGLETQYF. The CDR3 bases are TGTGCCAGCAGCGCCGGGACAGGGGGTTTAGAGACCCAGTACTTC. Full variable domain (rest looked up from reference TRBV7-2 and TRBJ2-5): GAGVSQSPSNKVTEKGKDVELRCDPISGHTALYWYRQSLGQGLEFLIYFQGNSAPDKSGLPSDRFSAERTGGSVSTLTIQRTQQEDSAVYLCASSAGTGGLETQYFGPGTRLLVL.

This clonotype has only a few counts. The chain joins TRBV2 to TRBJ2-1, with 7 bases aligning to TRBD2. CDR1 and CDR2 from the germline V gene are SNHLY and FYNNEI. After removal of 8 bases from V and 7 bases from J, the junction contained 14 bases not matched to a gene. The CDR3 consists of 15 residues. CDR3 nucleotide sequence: TGTGCCAGCGCCCCCCTGGCGGGAGTAGTGAATGAGCAGTTCTTC. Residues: CASAPLAGVVNEQFF.

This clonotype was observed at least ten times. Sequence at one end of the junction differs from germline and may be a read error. The CDR3 sequence is CASSLRPNTGELFF. The DNA of the CDR3 is TGTGCCAGCAGCCTCCGGCCGAACACCGGGGAGCTGTTTTTT. The rearrangement joins TRBV5-1 to TRBJ2-2, with D hard to call. Germline assignment: CDR1 SGHRS and CDR2 YFSETQ. The CDR3 runs to 14 residues.

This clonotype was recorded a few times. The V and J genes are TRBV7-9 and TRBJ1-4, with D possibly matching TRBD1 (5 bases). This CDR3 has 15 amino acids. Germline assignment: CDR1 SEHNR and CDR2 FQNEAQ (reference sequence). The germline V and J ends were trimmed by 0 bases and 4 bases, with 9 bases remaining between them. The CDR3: CASSLAQENNEKLFF. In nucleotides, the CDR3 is TGTGCCAGCAGCTTAGCACAGGAAAATAATGAAAAACTGTTTTTT.

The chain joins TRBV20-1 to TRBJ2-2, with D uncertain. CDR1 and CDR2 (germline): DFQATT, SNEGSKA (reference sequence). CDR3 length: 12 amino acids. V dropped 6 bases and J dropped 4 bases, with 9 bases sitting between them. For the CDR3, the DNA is TGCAGTGCCGCGTGCCTCACCGGGGAGCTGTTTTTT. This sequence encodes CSAACLTGELFF.

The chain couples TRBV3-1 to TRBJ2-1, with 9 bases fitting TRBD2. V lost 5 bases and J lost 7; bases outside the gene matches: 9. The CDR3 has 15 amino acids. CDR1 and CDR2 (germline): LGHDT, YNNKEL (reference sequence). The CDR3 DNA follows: TGTGCCAGCAGCTTTCATAGCGGGAGCGGAAATGAGCAGTTCTTC. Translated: CASSFHSGSGNEQFF.

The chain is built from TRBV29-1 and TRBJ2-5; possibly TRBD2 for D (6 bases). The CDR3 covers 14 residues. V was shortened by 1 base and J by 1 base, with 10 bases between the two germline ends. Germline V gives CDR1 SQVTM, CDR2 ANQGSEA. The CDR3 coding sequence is TGCAGCGTTGAAGTACTGCGGGGCCAAGAGACCCAGTACTTC. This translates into CSVEVLRGQETQYF.

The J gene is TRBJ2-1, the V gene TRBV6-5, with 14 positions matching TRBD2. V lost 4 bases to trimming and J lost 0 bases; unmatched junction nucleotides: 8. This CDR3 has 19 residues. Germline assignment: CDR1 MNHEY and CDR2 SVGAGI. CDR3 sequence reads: CASSSKRTSGRSSYNEQFF. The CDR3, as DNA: TGTGCCAGCAGTTCCAAAAGGACTAGCGGGAGGAGCTCCTACAATGAGCAGTTCTTC.

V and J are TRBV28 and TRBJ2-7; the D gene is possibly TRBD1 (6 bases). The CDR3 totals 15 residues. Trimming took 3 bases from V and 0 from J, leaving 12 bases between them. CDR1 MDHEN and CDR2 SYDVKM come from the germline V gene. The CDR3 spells CASSFGDNYSYEQYF. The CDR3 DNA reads TGTGCCAGCAGTTTCGGGGACAACTACTCCTACGAGCAGTACTTC.

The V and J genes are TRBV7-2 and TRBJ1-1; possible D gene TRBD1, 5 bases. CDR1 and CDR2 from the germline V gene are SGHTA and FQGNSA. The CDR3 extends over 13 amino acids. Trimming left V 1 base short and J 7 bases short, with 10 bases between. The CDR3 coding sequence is TGTGCCAGCAGCTTAGATCGACAGATTGAAGCTTTCTTT. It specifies CASSLDRQIEAFF. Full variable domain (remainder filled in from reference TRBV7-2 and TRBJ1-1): GAGVSQSPSNKVTEKGKDVELRCDPISGHTALYWYRQSLGQGLEFLIYFQGNSAPDKSGLPSDRFSAERTGGSVSTLTIQRTQQEDSAVYLCASSLDRQIEAFFGQGTRLTVV.

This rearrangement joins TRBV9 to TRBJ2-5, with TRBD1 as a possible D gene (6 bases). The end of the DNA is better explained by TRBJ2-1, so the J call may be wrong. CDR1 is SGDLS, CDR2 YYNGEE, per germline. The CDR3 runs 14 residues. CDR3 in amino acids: CASSVGDRYNEQFF. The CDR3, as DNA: TGTGCCAGCAGCGTAGGTGACAGGTACAATGAGCAGTTCTTC.

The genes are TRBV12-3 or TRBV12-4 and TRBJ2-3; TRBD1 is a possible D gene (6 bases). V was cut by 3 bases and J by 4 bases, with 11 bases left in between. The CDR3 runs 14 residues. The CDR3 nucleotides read TGTGCCAGCAGTTTTGGCAGGGGTTCAGATACGCAGTATTTT. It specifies CASSFGRGSDTQYF.

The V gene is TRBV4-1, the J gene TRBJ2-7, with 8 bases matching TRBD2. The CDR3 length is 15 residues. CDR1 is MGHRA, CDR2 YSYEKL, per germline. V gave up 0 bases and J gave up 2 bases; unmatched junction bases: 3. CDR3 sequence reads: CASSQEPGRAYEQYF. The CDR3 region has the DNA TGCGCCAGCAGCCAAGAACCCGGGAGGGCCTACGAGCAGTACTTC.

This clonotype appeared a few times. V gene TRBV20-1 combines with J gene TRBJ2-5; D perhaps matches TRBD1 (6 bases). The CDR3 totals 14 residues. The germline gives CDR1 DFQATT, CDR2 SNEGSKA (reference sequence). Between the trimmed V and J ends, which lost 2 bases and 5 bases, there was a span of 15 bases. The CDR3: CSARRDKLGETQYF. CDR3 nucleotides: TGCAGTGCTAGAAGGGACAAACTGGGGGAGACCCAGTACTTC.